Detailed here is one TCR beta chain. Its antigen remains unidentified. Using immunoSEQ multiplex PCR, the repertoire was profiled, and TCRdb retains in-frame clones only, with some absent. The table shows tens of thousands of clones, with about four fifths occurring only once. The data are from a study of a mutant IDH1 vaccine in newly diagnosed glioma. About the study: Receipt of radiotherapy, temozolomide, or both preceded the study, and most received both.

Germline-derived CDR1 and CDR2 are SGDLS and YYNGEE. The CDR3 loop spans 16 amino acids. V gave up 4 bases and J gave up 1 base; unmatched junction bases: 8. Time point indicated: baseline, week 1 (first vaccination visit). Treatment denoted: pre-vaccination baseline after standard-of-care therapy. Overall study findings and caveats: Most patients, around 93%, showed vaccine-induced immune responses.

The sample here was PBMCs, taken from a glioma patient treated with radiotherapy, temozolomide or both. This clonotype was obtained from a woman in her fifties or sixties with glioma. The V call is TRBV9, the J call TRBJ2-5, with 9 bases fitting TRBD2. The CDR3 sequence is CASSISSGARQETQYF. CDR3 in DNA: TGTGCCAGCAGCATCTCTAGCGGGGCGCGCCAAGAGACCCAGTACTTC.